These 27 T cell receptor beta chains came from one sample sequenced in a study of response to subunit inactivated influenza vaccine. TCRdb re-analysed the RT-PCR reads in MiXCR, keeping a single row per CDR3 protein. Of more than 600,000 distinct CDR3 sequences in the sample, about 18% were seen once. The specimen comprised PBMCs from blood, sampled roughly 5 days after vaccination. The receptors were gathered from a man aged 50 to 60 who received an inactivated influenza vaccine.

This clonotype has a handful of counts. This CDR3 is CASSSPPGLAGADTQYF. In nucleotides, the CDR3 is TGCGCCAGCAGCTCCCCCCCGGGACTAGCGGGAGCAGATACGCAGTATTTT. The gene calls are TRBV5-1 and TRBJ2-3, with 14 bases identical to TRBD2. Losses at the gene ends were 3 bases for V and 4 bases for J; bases not matched to a gene: 7. This CDR3 contains 17 residues. The germline V gene encodes CDR1 SGHRS and CDR2 YFSETQ.

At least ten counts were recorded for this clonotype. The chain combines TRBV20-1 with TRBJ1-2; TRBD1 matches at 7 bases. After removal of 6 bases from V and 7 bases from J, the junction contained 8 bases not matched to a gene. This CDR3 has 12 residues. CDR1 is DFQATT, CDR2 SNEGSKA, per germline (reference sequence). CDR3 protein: CSAATGDSGYTF. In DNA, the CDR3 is TGCAGTGCAGCTACAGGGGACTCTGGCTACACCTTC.

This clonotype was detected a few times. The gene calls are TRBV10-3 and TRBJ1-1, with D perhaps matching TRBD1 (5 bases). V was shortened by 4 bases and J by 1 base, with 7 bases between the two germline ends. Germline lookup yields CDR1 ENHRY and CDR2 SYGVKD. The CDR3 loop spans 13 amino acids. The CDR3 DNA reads TGTGCCATCAGTGGTGGGGGGAACACTGAAGCTTTCTTT. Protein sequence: CAISGGGNTEAFF.

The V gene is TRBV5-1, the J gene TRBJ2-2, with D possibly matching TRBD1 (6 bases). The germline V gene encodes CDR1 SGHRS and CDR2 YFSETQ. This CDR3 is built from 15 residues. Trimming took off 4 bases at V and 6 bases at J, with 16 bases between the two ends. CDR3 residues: CASSPTGTFAGELFF. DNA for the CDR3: TGCGCCAGCAGCCCAACCGGGACATTCGCCGGGGAGCTGTTTTTT.

The CDR3 sequence: CASSNSGHGWEHYGYTF. The DNA for the CDR3 is TGCGCCAGCAGCAACTCCGGTCACGGTTGGGAGCACTATGGCTACACCTTC. The chain couples TRBV5-1 to TRBJ1-2; D uncertain. The germline V and J ends were trimmed by 4 bases and 3 bases, with 22 bases remaining between them. The CDR3 length is 17 residues. From germline, CDR1 is SGHRS and CDR2 YFSETQ.

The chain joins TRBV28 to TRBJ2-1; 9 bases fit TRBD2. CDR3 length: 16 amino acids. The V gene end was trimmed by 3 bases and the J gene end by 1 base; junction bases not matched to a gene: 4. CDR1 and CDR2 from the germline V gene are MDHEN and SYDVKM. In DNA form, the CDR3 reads TGTGCCAGCAGTTTGCCTAGCGGGATTTCCTACAATGAGCAGTTCTTC. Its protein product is CASSLPSGISYNEQFF.

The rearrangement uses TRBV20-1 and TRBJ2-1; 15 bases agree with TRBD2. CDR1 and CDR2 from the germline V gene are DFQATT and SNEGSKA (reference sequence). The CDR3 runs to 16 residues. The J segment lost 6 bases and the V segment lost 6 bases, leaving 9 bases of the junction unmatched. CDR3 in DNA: TGCAGTGCGCCCGGGACTAGCGGGAGGAGACTCAATGAGCAGTTCTTC. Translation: CSAPGTSGRRLNEQFF.

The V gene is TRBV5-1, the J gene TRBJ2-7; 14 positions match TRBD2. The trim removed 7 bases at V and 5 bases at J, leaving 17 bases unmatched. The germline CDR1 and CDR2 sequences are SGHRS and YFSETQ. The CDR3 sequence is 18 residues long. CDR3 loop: CASSLVTTSGRASNEQYF. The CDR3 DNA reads TGCGCCAGCTCCCTGGTTACGACTAGCGGGAGGGCCTCGAACGAGCAGTACTTC.

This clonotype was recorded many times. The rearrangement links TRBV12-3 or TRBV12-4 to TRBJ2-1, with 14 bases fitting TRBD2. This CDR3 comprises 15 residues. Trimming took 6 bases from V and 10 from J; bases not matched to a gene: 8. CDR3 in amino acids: CASSPGLAGVGEQFF. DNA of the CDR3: TGTGCCAGCAGCCCGGGACTAGCGGGAGTAGGGGAGCAGTTCTTC.

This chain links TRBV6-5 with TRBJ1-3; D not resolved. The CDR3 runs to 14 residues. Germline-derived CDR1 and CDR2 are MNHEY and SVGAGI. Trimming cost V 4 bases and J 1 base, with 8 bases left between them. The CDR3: CASSSTESGNTIYF. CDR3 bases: TGTGCCAGCAGTTCCACAGAGTCTGGAAACACCATATATTTT.

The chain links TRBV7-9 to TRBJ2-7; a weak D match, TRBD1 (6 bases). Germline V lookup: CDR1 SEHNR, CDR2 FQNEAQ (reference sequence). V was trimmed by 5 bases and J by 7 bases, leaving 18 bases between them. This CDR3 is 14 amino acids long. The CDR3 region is CASSTDRSRWEQYF. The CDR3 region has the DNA TGTGCCAGCAGCACCGACAGGTCACGGTGGGAGCAGTACTTC.

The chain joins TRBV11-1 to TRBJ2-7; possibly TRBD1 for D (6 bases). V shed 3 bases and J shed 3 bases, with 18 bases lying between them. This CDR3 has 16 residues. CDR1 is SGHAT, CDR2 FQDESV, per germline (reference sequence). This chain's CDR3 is CASSFRTVKSYYEQYF. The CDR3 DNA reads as TGTGCCAGCAGCTTCCGGACAGTAAAGAGCTACTACGAGCAGTACTTC.

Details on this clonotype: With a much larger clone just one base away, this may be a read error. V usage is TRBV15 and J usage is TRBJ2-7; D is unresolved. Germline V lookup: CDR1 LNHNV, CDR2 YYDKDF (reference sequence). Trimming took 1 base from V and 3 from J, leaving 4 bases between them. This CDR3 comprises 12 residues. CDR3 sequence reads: CATSRADYEQYF. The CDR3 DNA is TGTGCCACCAGCAGAGCGGACTACGAGCAGTACTTC. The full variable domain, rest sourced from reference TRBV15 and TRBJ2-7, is DAMVIQNPRYQVTQFGKPVTLSCSQTLNHNVMYWYQQKSSQAPKLLFHYYDKDFNNEADTPDNFQSRRPNTSFCFLDIRSPGLGDTAMYLCATSRADYEQYFGPGTRLTVT.

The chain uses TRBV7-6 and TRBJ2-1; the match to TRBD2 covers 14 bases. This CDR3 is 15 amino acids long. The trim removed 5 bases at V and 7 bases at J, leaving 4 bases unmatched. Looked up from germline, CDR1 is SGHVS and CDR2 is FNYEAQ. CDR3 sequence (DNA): TGTGCCAGCAGCAAGGGACTAGCGGGAGTTAATGAGCAGTTCTTC. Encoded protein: CASSKGLAGVNEQFF.

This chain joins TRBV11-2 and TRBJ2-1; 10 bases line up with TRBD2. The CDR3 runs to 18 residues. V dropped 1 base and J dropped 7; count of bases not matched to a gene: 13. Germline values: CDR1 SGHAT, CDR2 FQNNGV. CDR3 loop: CASSLVRLAGAGGNEQFF. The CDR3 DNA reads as TGTGCCAGCAGCTTAGTTCGCCTAGCGGGGGCGGGAGGGAATGAGCAGTTCTTC.

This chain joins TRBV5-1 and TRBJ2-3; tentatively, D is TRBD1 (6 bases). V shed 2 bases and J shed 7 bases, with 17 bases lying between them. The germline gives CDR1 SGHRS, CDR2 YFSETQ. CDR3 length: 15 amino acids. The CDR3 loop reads CASSLGDTEVNTQYF. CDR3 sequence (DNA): TGCGCCAGCAGCTTAGGGGACACCGAGGTAAATACGCAGTATTTT.

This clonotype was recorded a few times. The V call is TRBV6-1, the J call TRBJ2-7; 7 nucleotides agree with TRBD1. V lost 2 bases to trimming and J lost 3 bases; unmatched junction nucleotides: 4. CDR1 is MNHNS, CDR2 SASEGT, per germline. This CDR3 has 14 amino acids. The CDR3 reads CASSELGTVYEQYF. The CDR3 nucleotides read TGTGCCAGCAGTGAACTCGGGACAGTCTACGAGCAGTACTTC.

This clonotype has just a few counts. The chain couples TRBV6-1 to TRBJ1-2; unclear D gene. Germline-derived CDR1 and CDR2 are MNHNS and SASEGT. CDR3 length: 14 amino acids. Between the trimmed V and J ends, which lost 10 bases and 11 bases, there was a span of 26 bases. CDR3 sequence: CATLTRRVPAFYTF. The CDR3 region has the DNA TGTGCCACCCTTACCAGGCGGGTCCCAGCTTTTTACACCTTC.

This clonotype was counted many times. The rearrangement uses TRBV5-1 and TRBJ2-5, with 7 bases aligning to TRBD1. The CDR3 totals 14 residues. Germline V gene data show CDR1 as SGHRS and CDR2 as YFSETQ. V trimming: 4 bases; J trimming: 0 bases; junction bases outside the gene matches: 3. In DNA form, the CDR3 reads TGCGCCAGCAGCCCGGGACAGAACCAAGAGACCCAGTACTTC. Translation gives CASSPGQNQETQYF. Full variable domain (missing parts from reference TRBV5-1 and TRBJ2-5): KAGVTQTPRYLIKTRGQQVTLSCSPISGHRSVSWYQQTPGQGLQFLFEYFSETQRNKGNFPGRFSGRQFSNSRSEMNVSTLELGDSALYLCASSPGQNQETQYFGPGTRLLVL.

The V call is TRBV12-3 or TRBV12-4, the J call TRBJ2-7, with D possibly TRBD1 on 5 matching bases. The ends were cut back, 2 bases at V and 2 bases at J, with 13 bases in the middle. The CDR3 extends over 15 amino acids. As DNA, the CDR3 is TGTGCCAGCAGTTTAACGCTGACAGCCACCTACGAGCAGTACTTC. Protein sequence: CASSLTLTATYEQYF.

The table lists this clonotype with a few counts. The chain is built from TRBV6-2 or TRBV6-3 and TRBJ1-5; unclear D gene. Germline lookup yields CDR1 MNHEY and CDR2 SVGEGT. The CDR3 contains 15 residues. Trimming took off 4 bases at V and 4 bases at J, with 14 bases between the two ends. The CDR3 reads CASSFHVRVNQPQHF. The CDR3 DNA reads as TGTGCCAGCAGTTTCCACGTGCGGGTAAATCAGCCCCAGCATTTT.

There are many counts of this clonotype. CDR3 DNA sequence: TGTGCCACCAGTGATCGAACTACAGTGGGGGGCTCCTACAATGAGCAGTTCTTC. Its protein product is CATSDRTTVGGSYNEQFF. The chain links TRBV24-1 to TRBJ2-1; D possibly corresponds to TRBD2 (6 bases). Trimming cost V 3 bases and J 0 bases, with 17 bases left between them. Germline values: CDR1 KGHDR, CDR2 SFDVKD. The CDR3 totals 18 residues.

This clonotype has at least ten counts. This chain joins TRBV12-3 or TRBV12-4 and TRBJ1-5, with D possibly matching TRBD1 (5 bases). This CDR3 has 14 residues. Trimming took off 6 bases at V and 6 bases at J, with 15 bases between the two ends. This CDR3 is CASSGTGRSQPQHF. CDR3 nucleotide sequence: TGTGCCAGCAGCGGGACGGGGCGTAGTCAGCCCCAGCATTTT.

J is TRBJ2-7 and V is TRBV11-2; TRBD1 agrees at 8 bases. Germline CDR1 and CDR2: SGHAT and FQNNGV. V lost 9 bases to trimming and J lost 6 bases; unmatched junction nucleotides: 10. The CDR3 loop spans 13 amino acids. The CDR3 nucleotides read TGTGCCAGTTCCCAGGCAGGGGGCTCCGAGCAGTACTTC. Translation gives CASSQAGGSEQYF.

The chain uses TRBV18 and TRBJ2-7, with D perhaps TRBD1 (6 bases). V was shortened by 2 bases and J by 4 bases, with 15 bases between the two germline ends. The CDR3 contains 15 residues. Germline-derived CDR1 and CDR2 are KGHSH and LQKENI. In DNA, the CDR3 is TGTGCCAGCTCACCAACACAGGGAGTCTCGTACGAGCAGTACTTC. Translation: CASSPTQGVSYEQYF.

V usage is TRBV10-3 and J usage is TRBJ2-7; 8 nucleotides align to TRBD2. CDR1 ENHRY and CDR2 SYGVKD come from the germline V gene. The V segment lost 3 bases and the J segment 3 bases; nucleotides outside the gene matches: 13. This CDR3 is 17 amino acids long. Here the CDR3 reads CAISDVASGGAGYEQYF. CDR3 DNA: TGTGCCATCAGTGACGTGGCATCGGGAGGGGCCGGCTACGAGCAGTACTTC.

The CDR3 DNA sequence: TGCAGTGCTCGGATAAACTCCGGCGGCTACACCTTC. Protein product: CSARINSGGYTF. The chain is built from TRBV20-1 and TRBJ1-2; D call uncertain. There are 12 residues in the CDR3. V dropped 5 bases and J dropped 8 bases, with 15 bases sitting between them. The germline V gene has CDR1 DFQATT and CDR2 SNEGSKA (reference sequence).